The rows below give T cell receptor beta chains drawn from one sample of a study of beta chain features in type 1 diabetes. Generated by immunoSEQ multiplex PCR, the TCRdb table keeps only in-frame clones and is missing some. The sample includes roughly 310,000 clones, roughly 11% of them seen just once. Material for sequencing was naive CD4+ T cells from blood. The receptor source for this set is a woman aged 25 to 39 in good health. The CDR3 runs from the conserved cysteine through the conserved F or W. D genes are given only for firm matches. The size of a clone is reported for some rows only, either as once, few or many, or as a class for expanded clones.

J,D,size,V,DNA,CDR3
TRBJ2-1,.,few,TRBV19,TGTGCCAGTAGTATAGTTGGAGTACTCCGACCTGGTGAGCAGTTCTTC,CASSIVGVLRPGEQFF
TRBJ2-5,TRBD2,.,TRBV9,TGTGCCAGCAGCGTAGGCCCAGCGGGAGTCGAGACCCAGTACTTC,CASSVGPAGVETQYF
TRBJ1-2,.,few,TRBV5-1,TGCGCCAGCAGCTTGGGGTCCGGGGTCGATGGCTACACCTTC,CASSLGSGVDGYTF
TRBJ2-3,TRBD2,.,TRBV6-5,TGTGCCAGCATGCCTAGCGGGGGGACAGCTACGCAGTATTTT,CASMPSGGTATQYF
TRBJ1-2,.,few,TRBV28,TGTGCCAGCAGTACGACAGAAGTCTATGGCTACACCTTC,CASSTTEVYGYTF
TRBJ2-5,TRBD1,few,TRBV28,TGTGCCAGCAGTTCCCCCTACAGGGGGCGGGGAGAGACCCAGTACTTC,CASSSPYRGRGETQYF
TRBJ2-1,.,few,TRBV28,TGTGCCAGCAGTTTAGGGGCGAGCTCCTACAATGAGCAGTTCTTC,CASSLGASSYNEQFF
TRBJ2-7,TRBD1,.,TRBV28,TGTGCCAGCAGCTGGGTCACAGGGGGTTTCTCCTACGAGCAGTACTTC,CASSWVTGGFSYEQYF
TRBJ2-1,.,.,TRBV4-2,TGTGCCAGCAGCCAAGAGGTCGCGGCTAGCAGAATCAATGAGCAGTTCTTC,CASSQEVAASRINEQFF
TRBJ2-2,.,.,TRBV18,TGTGCCAGCTCACCACTCCCTACTAGCACCGGGGAGCTGTTTTTT,CASSPLPTSTGELFF
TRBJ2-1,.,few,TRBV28,TGTGCCAGCAGTTTAACCCCGGTTGCCTACAATGAGCAGTTCTTC,CASSLTPVAYNEQFF
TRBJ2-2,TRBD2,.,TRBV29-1,TGCAGCGTTGCCAGCGGGAGTAGGGAGCTGTTTTTT,CSVASGSRELFF
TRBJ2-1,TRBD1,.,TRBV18,TGTGCCAGCTCACCACGACGGACAGGGTACAATGAGCAGTTCTTC,CASSPRRTGYNEQFF
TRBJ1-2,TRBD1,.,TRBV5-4,TGCGCCAGCAGCCCCCTGGGACAGAACTATGGCTACACCTTC,CASSPLGQNYGYTF
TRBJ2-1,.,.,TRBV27,TGTGCCAGCAGTTTACTGAGCGGCAGTTACAATGAGCAGTTCTTC,CASSLLSGSYNEQFF
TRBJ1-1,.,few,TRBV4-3,TGCGCCAGCAGCCAAGATTACAATCCGAACACTGAAGCTTTCTTT,CASSQDYNPNTEAFF
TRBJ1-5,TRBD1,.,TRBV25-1,TGTGCCAGCCGAGGGACAGCTGCGGGGACCCAGCATTTT,CASRGTAAGTQHF
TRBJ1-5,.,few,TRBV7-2,TGTGCCAGCAGCTTACAGGGGTTCAATCAGCCCCAGCATTTT,CASSLQGFNQPQHF
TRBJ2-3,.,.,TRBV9,TGTGCCAGCAGCCTTCCCCAGGGGAATACAGATACGCAGTATTTT,CASSLPQGNTDTQYF
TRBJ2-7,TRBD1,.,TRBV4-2,TGTGCCAGCAGCCCGGGACAGACTACCTACGAGCAGTACTTC,CASSPGQTTYEQYF
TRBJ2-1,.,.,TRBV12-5,TGTGCTAGTTTCCGGGGACGCACTAGGGAGGATGAGCAGTTCTTC,CASFRGRTREDEQFF
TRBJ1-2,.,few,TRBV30,TGTGCCTGGAGTCCCGCCTCCGCGGAACAGGGAGATGGCTACACCTTC,CAWSPASAEQGDGYTF
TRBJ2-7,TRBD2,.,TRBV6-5,TGTGCCAGCAGTCGCCTACCGGGACTAGCTGGCGAGCAGTACTTC,CASSRLPGLAGEQYF
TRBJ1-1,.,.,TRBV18,TGTGCCAGCTCAGAACTTCAGGGGAGCGACACTGAAGCTTTCTTT,CASSELQGSDTEAFF
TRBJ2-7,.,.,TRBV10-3,TGTGCCATCCCCCGGGATAGCGGATACGAGCAGTACTTC,CAIPRDSGYEQYF
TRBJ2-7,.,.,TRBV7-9,TGTGCCAGCAGCTTAGGCCAGGGTCTCTACGAGCAGTACTTC,CASSLGQGLYEQYF
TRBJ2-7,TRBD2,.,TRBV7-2,TGTGCCAGCAGCGAAGAGGCACTAGCGGTACGAGGGCAGTACTTC,CASSEEALAVRGQYF
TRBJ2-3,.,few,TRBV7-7,TGTGCTAGCAGCTCGGGACAACTCACAGATACGCAGTATTTT,CASSSGQLTDTQYF
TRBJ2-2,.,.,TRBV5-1,TGCGCCAGCAAGGAACTAGTAAGCGTCGGGGAGCTGTTTTTT,CASKELVSVGELFF
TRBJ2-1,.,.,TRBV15,TGTGCCACCAGCCGCGGGATAGCGCCAAATGAGCAGTTCTTC,CATSRGIAPNEQFF
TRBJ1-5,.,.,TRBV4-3,TGCGCCAGCAGCCAAGGTCTCTCAGGGGGCAATCAGCCCCAGCATTTT,CASSQGLSGGNQPQHF
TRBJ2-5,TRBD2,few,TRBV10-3,TGTGCCATCAGTGGGCGGGAGAACCAAGAGACCCAGTACTTC,CAISGRENQETQYF
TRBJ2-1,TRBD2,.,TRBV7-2,TGTGCCAGCAGCAGACTAGCGGGATACGGGGAGCAGTTCTTC,CASSRLAGYGEQFF
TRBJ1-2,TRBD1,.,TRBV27,TGTGCCAGCAGTCTCGGACAGGGGATAGGGGACTATGGCTACACCTTC,CASSLGQGIGDYGYTF
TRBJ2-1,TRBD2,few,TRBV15,TGTGCCACCAGCAGTCCCTCGGGGACTAGCGGGAGAATACACAATGAGCAGTTCTTC,CATSSPSGTSGRIHNEQFF
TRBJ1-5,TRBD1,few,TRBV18,TGTGCCAGCACCGGTCAGGGGGATCAGCCCCAGCATTTT,CASTGQGDQPQHF
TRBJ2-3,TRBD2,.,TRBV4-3,TGCGCCAGCAGCCGTCTCGGGGGGAACACAGATACGCAGTATTTT,CASSRLGGNTDTQYF
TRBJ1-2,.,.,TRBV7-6,TGTGCCAGCAGCTCCACTGCCATGAACTATGGCTACACCTTC,CASSSTAMNYGYTF
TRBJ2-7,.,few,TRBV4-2,TGTGCCAGCAGCCACACTACAGGAAACTACGAGCAGTACTTC,CASSHTTGNYEQYF
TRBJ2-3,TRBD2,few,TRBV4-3,TGCGCCAGCAGCCAAGCAGTTCGGACTAGCGGGACGGGGGCAGATACGCAGTATTTT,CASSQAVRTSGTGADTQYF
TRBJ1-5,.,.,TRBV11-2,TGTGCCAGCAGCTTTTCAGGGAGCAATCAGCCCCAGCATTTT,CASSFSGSNQPQHF
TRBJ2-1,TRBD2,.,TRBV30,TGTGCCTGGCTAGCGGGAGACCCCACGACTAATGAGCAGTTCTTC,CAWLAGDPTTNEQFF
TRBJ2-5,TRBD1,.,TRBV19,TGTGCCAGTAGTACGGACAGGGGAGAGACCCAGTACTTC,CASSTDRGETQYF
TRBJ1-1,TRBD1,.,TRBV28,TGTGCCAGCAGTTTGGGGGACAGGGGGACTGAAGCTTTCTTT,CASSLGDRGTEAFF
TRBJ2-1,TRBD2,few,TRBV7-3,TGTGCCAGCTCCCCCCTTTGGACTAGCGCGAATGAGCAGTTCTTC,CASSPLWTSANEQFF
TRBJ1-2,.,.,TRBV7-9,TGTGCCAGCAGCTTTGGAGCTAACTATGGCTACACCTTC,CASSFGANYGYTF
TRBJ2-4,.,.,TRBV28,TGTGCCAGCAGGGAACGGGATATCAAAAACATTCAGTACTTC,CASRERDIKNIQYF
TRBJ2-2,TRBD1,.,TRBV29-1,TGCAGCGCACAAGGATCAGGGGGACGGGACACCGGGGAGCTGTTTTTT,CSAQGSGGRDTGELFF
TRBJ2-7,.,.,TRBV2,TGTGCCAGCAGGAACCGGGACACCAGCTACGAGCAGTACTTC,CASRNRDTSYEQYF
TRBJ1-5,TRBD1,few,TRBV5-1,TGCGCCAGCAGCCCAGGACAGGGGGCAAGGACCCAGCATTTT,CASSPGQGARTQHF
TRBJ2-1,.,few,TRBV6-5,TGTGCCAGCAGTTACTCTTCAGGGGTGGTCAATGAGCAGTTCTTC,CASSYSSGVVNEQFF
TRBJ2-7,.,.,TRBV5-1,TGCGCCAGCAGCTTAGCGCTAGACCCCTACGAGCAGTACTTC,CASSLALDPYEQYF
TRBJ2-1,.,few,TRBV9,TGTGCCAGCAGCGTAGTGCCGGGGATGGGGAATGAGCAGTTCTTC,CASSVVPGMGNEQFF
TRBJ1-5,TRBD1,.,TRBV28,TGTGCCAGCAGTTTTGAGGGGGCTGATCAGCCCCAGCATTTT,CASSFEGADQPQHF
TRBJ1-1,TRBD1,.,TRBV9,TGTGCCAGCAGCTCCCGCGGACAGGGGGGTACTGAAGCTTTCTTT,CASSSRGQGGTEAFF